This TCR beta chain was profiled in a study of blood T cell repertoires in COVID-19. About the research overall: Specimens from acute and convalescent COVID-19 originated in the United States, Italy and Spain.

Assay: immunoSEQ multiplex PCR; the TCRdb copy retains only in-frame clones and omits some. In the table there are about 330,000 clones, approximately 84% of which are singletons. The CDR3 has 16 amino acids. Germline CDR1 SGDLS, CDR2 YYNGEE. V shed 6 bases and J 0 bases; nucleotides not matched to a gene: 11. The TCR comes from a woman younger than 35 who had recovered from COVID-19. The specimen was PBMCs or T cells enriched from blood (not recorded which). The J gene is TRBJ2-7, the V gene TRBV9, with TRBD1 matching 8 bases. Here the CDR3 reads CASTYSGQDLSYEQYF. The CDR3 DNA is TGTGCCAGCACATATTCGGGACAGGACCTCTCCTACGAGCAGTACTTC.